The next 26 T cell receptor beta chains were all read from a single sample in a study of blood T cell repertoires in COVID-19 (dated by TCRdb to 2020 to 2022). The protocol used for the library was the immunoSEQ multiplex PCR assay. TCRdb limited this immuneACCESS table to in-frame rearrangements with V and J called. A share of clones is missing; checked studies link under half to unresolved V genes, and the rest is unexplained. Recorded for this sample are under 300,000 clones; 75% to 90% of them occurred a single time. The top ten clones comprise roughly an eighth of the sample. The sequenced sample consisted of peripheral blood. Every receptor here comes from an older woman with active or convalescent COVID-19.

This chain joins TRBV7-9 and TRBJ1-2, with D maybe TRBD1 (5 bases). The CDR3 totals 14 residues. With 3 bases removed from V and 0 bases from J, the gap between germline ends came to 8 bases. CDR1 is SEHNR and CDR2 is FQNEAQ in the germline V gene (reference sequence). CDR3 sequence (DNA): TGTGCCAGCAGCTTGCAGGGTCCTAACTATGGCTACACCTTC. It encodes CASSLQGPNYGYTF.

In its sample, this clone was seen once. The CDR3 spells CASPHPPGPATNEKLFF. The CDR3 coding sequence is TGTGCCAGCCCTCACCCGCCTGGGCCCGCAACTAATGAAAAACTGTTTTTT. The chain carries TRBV6-4 and TRBJ1-4; D is undetermined. Germline CDR1 MRHNA, CDR2 SNTAGT. The CDR3 extends over 17 amino acids. V was clipped by 8 bases and J by 0 bases, with 19 bases between them.

V gene TRBV9 combines with J gene TRBJ2-1; 8 bases are a match to TRBD1. Germline V CDR1 and CDR2: SGDLS, YYNGEE. The CDR3 has 15 residues. The V segment lost 2 bases and the J segment 8 bases; nucleotides outside the gene matches: 9. Here the CDR3 reads CASSVRQGLIDEQFF. As DNA, the CDR3 is TGTGCCAGCAGCGTCCGACAGGGGTTAATCGATGAGCAGTTCTTC.

The chain is built from TRBV11-3 and TRBJ2-7, with 7 bases aligning to TRBD1. The CDR3 contains 14 residues. The V gene end was trimmed by 5 bases and the J gene end by 2 bases; junction bases not matched to a gene: 6. Germline V lookup: CDR1 SGHNT, CDR2 YENEEA. The CDR3 coding sequence is TGTGCCAGCAGCGCCCCCGGGACAGCCTACGAGCAGTACTTC. It specifies CASSAPGTAYEQYF.

The V and J genes are TRBV29-1 and TRBJ1-1; TRBD1 matches at 7 bases. J lost 1 base, V lost 4 bases, and 6 bases had no gene match. The CDR3 totals 14 residues. Germline lookup yields CDR1 SQVTM and CDR2 ANQGSEA. The CDR3 protein is CSVGTGPGNTEAFF. The DNA for the CDR3 is TGCAGCGTTGGGACAGGCCCGGGGAACACTGAAGCTTTCTTT.

V usage is TRBV19 and J usage is TRBJ2-2, with D maybe TRBD2 (6 bases). Germline V gene lookup returns CDR1 LNHDA and CDR2 SQIVND (reference sequence). The V gene lost 8 bases and the J gene lost 1 base, with 14 bases spanning the gap. The CDR3 is 15 amino acids. The DNA for the CDR3 is TGTGCCAGTGGGGGGAAGGGGTGGAACACCGGGGAGCTGTTTTTT. This gives the protein CASGGKGWNTGELFF. The complete variable domain, with remaining parts taken from reference TRBV19 and TRBJ2-2, reads DGGITQSPKYLFRKEGQNVTLSCEQNLNHDAMYWYRQDPGQGLRLIYYSQIVNDFQKGDIAEGYSVSREKKESFPLTVTSAQKNPTAFYLCASGGKGWNTGELFFGEGSRLTVL.

The gene calls are TRBV5-8 and TRBJ2-3; TRBD1 is a possible D gene (5 bases). Germline V gene sequence: CDR1 SGHTS, CDR2 YDEGEE. The CDR3 spans 14 residues. V was shortened by 2 bases and J by 4 bases, with 11 bases between the two germline ends. DNA of the CDR3: TGTGCCAGCAGCTTTGGGCAGGGCGCAGATACGCAGTATTTT. The encoded protein is CASSFGQGADTQYF. The entire variable domain, with the rest obtained from reference TRBV5-8 and TRBJ2-3, is as follows: EAGVTQSPTHLIKTRGQQATLRCSPISGHTSVYWYQQALGLGLQFLLWYDEGEERNRGNFPPRFSGRQFPNYSSELNVNALELEDSALYLCASSFGQGADTQYFGPGTRLTVL.

The chain has TRBV20-1 and TRBJ1-5, with unresolved D. Germline loops: CDR1 DFQATT, CDR2 SNEGSKA (reference sequence). The CDR3 spans 14 residues. The V and J ends lost 3 bases and 0 bases respectively, with 9 bases between them. CDR3 residues: CSASRGYSNQPQHF. The DNA for the CDR3 is TGCAGTGCTAGTCGGGGTTATAGCAATCAGCCCCAGCATTTT.

V is TRBV30 and J is TRBJ1-2; no clear D. Deletions cut 0 bases from V and 1 base from J, with 6 bases between. The V gene's germline CDR1 is GTSNPN and CDR2 SVGIG (reference sequence). The CDR3 is 13 amino acids. The CDR3 region is CAWSVSFNYGYTF. The CDR3 DNA is TGTGCCTGGAGTGTATCCTTTAACTATGGCTACACCTTC.

The V and J genes are TRBV4-3 and TRBJ2-2; TRBD2 might be the D (6 bases). There are 16 residues in the CDR3. Per germline, CDR1 LGHNA and CDR2 YSLEER. V was shortened by 0 bases and J by 8 bases, with 16 bases between the two germline ends. CDR3 sequence reads: CASSQDRTRAGGELFF. Written as DNA, the CDR3 is TGCGCCAGCAGCCAAGACCGGACCAGGGCGGGGGGGGAGCTGTTTTTT.

V gene TRBV24-1 combines with J gene TRBJ1-5; TRBD1 agrees at 7 bases. The CDR3 contains 16 residues. V was pared by 8 bases and J by 1 base, with 10 bases of the junction left unmatched. Germline V lookup: CDR1 KGHDR, CDR2 SFDVKD. In nucleotides, the CDR3 is TGTGCCACCATTACGAACAGGGGAGGAAGCAATCAGCCCCAGCATTTT. Translating gives CATITNRGGSNQPQHF.

The chain links TRBV19 to TRBJ1-3, with D possibly being TRBD1 (6 bases). V was shortened by 10 bases and J by 0 bases, with 13 bases between the two germline ends. This CDR3 is 14 amino acids long. Germline V CDR1 and CDR2: LNHDA, SQIVND (reference sequence). For the CDR3, the DNA is TGTGCCACCCGAACAGGGAACTCTGGAAACACCATATATTTT. This gives the protein CATRTGNSGNTIYF.

This chain links TRBV11-3 with TRBJ2-1, with 9 bases that match TRBD2. The V gene's germline CDR1 is SGHNT and CDR2 YENEEA. CDR3 length: 16 amino acids. The V gene end was trimmed by 4 bases and the J gene end by 3 bases; junction bases not matched to a gene: 7. The CDR3 coding sequence is TGTGCCAGCAGCTCCTTAGCGGGGGTAGGCTACAATGAGCAGTTCTTC. Amino acid sequence: CASSSLAGVGYNEQFF.

The V call is TRBV3-1 (or the pseudogene TRBV3-2), the J call TRBJ1-6, with D possibly matching TRBD1 (5 bases). This CDR3 has 20 residues. Trimming took off 0 bases at V and 0 bases at J, with 18 bases between the two ends. Germline values: CDR1 LGHDT, CDR2 YNNKEL (reference sequence). CDR3 sequence: CASSQDLRGPLSSYNSPLHF. DNA for the CDR3: TGTGCCAGCAGCCAAGATCTAAGGGGCCCGCTTAGCTCCTATAATTCACCCCTCCACTTT.

The gene calls are TRBV7-3 and TRBJ2-1; a possible D gene is TRBD1 (5 bases). V dropped 2 bases and J dropped 3 bases, with 11 bases sitting between them. CDR3 size: 15 residues. CDR1 and CDR2 (germline): SGHTA, FQGTGA. CDR3 loop: CASSLGQGIYNEQFF. DNA of the CDR3: TGTGCCAGCAGCTTAGGGCAGGGAATCTACAATGAGCAGTTCTTC.

The chain carries TRBV19 and TRBJ1-2; TRBD1 matches at 10 bases. Trimming removed 6 bases from V and 5 bases from J; junction bases left unmatched: 6. Germline V gene data show CDR1 as LNHDA and CDR2 as SQIVND (reference sequence). The CDR3 consists of 14 residues. Written as DNA, the CDR3 is TGTGCCAGTAGAACCGGGACAGGGGAATATGGCTACACCTTC. Its translation is CASRTGTGEYGYTF.

The V call is TRBV19, the J call TRBJ1-1; 7 nucleotides line up with TRBD1. The CDR3 length is 13 residues. Trimming at V came to 5 bases and at J to 4 bases, leaving 4 bases not matched to a gene. Germline lookup yields CDR1 LNHDA and CDR2 SQIVND (reference sequence). The CDR3 loop is CASSVTGLTEAFF. CDR3 DNA sequence: TGTGCCAGTAGTGTGACAGGGCTCACTGAAGCTTTCTTT.

V is TRBV9 and J is TRBJ1-1; TRBD1 aligns across 7 bases. Germline CDR1 and CDR2: SGDLS and YYNGEE. Trimming removed 3 bases from V and 3 bases from J; junction bases left unmatched: 5. There are 14 residues in the CDR3. CDR3: CASSATGKHTEAFF. CDR3 sequence (DNA): TGTGCCAGCAGCGCGACAGGGAAGCACACTGAAGCTTTCTTT.

In its sample, this clone was seen once. The chain has TRBV19 and TRBJ1-2; D is ambiguous. Germline CDR1 is LNHDA and CDR2 is SQIVND (reference sequence). This CDR3 region has 15 residues. Trimming removed 6 bases from V and 4 bases from J, with 18 bases in between. DNA of the CDR3: TGTGCCAGTAGCTACGACTCTGCCGTCGGCTATGGCTACACCTTC. This gives the protein CASSYDSAVGYGYTF.

The chain has TRBV10-2 and TRBJ1-5; D unclear. This CDR3 comprises 13 residues. V was cut by 6 bases and J by 4 bases, with 10 bases left in between. The germline V gene encodes CDR1 WSHSY and CDR2 SAAADI. The CDR3 is CASSHGWNQPQHF. The CDR3 DNA reads TGCGCCAGCAGCCACGGTTGGAATCAGCCCCAGCATTTT.

This sequence joins TRBV19 and TRBJ1-1; D is perhaps TRBD1 (6 bases). V gave up 4 bases and J gave up 1 base, with 13 bases separating them. The CDR3 runs to 15 residues. The germline gives CDR1 LNHDA, CDR2 SQIVND (reference sequence). The CDR3 region has the DNA TGTGCCAGTAGTAGTTCGGGACAACCGAACACTGAAGCTTTCTTT. It yields the protein CASSSSGQPNTEAFF.

The chain recombines TRBV18 with TRBJ1-1, with D possibly TRBD1 on 6 matching bases. Trimming stripped 3 bases from V and 8 bases from J, with 13 bases between. The CDR3 has 13 residues. CDR1 KGHSH and CDR2 LQKENI come from the germline V gene. In nucleotides, the CDR3 is TGTGCCAGCTCACCCACCTCCGGGACAGAAGCTTTCTTT. It specifies CASSPTSGTEAFF.

The chain is built from TRBV30 and TRBJ2-7; perhaps TRBD2 as D (5 bases). The CDR3 sequence is 14 residues long. The germline V gene encodes CDR1 GTSNPN and CDR2 SVGIG (reference sequence). V was pared by 0 bases and J by 3 bases, with 12 bases between. This CDR3 reads CAWSVRGRDYEQYF. The CDR3 bases are TGTGCCTGGAGTGTTCGGGGTAGAGACTACGAGCAGTACTTC.

The chain employs TRBV9 and TRBJ2-1; 8 bases are a match to TRBD1. CDR1 is SGDLS, CDR2 YYNGEE, per germline. The V and J ends lost 0 bases and 4 bases, in that order; junction bases with no gene match: 3. This CDR3 is 15 amino acids long. CDR3 amino acids: CASSVARTGYNEQFF. Written as DNA, the CDR3 is TGTGCCAGCAGCGTAGCCCGGACAGGGTACAATGAGCAGTTCTTC.

This chain links TRBV7-9 with TRBJ1-1; the match to TRBD1 covers 7 bases. The CDR3 extends over 13 amino acids. Per the germline V gene, CDR1 is SEHNR and CDR2 is FQNEAQ (reference sequence). After removal of 5 bases from V and 0 bases from J, the junction contained 0 bases not matched to a gene. Written as DNA, the CDR3 is TGTGCCAGCAGCCAGGGGGTGAACACTGAAGCTTTCTTT. As protein: CASSQGVNTEAFF.

The chain has TRBV30 and TRBJ1-1; unclear D gene. Trimming pared 8 bases from V and 2 bases from J, leaving 9 bases between. CDR1 GTSNPN and CDR2 SVGIG come from the germline V gene (reference sequence). The CDR3 loop spans 11 amino acids. The CDR3 region has the DNA TGTGCCCGGGGTCTTAACACTGAAGCTTTCTTT. As protein: CARGLNTEAFF.